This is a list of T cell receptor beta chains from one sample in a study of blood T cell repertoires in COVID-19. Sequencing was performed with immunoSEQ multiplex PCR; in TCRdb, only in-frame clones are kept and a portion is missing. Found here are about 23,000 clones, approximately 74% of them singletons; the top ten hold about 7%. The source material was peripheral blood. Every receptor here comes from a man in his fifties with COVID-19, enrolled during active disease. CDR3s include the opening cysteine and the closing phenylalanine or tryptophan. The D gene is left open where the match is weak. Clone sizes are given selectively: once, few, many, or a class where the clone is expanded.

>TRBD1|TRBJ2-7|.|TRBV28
CASSLPGQAGEQYF
TGTGCCAGCAGCCTTCCCGGACAGGCGGGCGAGCAGTACTTC
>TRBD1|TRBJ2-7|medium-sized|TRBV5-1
CARWDSSYEQYF
TGCGCCCGGTGGGACAGCTCCTACGAGCAGTACTTC
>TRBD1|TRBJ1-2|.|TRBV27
CASSLSQGAQANYGYTF
TGTGCCAGCAGTTTGTCACAGGGGGCGCAGGCTAACTATGGCTACACCTTC
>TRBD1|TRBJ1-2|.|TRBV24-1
CATSDAGTGSKNYGYTF
TGTGCCACCAGTGACGCCGGGACAGGGAGTAAAAACTATGGCTACACCTTC
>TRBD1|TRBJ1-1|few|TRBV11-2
CASSLTGWGAFF
TGTGCCAGCAGCCTGACAGGGTGGGGAGCTTTCTTT
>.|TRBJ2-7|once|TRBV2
CASTSKSSVNYEQYF
TGTGCCAGCACCAGTAAATCTAGCGTCAACTACGAGCAGTACTTC
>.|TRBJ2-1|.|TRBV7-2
CASSWGGLGEQFF
TGTGCCAGCTCATGGGGGGGGCTGGGTGAGCAGTTCTTC
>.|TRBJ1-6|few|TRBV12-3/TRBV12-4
CASTRGSNSPLHF
TGTGCCAGCACCCGAGGATCAAATTCACCCCTCCACTTT
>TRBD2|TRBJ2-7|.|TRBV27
CASSGYRSGGYSYEQYF
TGTGCCAGCAGTGGATATCGATCGGGAGGCTACTCCTACGAGCAGTACTTC
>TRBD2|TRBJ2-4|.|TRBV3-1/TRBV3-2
CASGPWREGNIQYF
TGTGCCAGCGGGCCCTGGCGGGAGGGGAACATTCAGTACTTC
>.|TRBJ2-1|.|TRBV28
CASSLGRGKSTWGSSYNEQFF
TGTGCCAGCAGTTTAGGTCGGGGGAAGTCGACGTGGGGGAGCTCCTACAATGAGCAGTTCTTC
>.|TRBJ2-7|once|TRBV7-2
CASSSFYEQYF
TGTGCCAGCAGCTCCTTCTACGAGCAGTACTTC
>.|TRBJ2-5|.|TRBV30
CAWAGSGRETQYF
TGTGCCTGGGCGGGGTCAGGTCGGGAGACCCAGTACTTC
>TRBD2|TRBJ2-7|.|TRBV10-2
CASRAGTGGYSYEQYF
TGCGCCAGTAGGGCCGGCACGGGAGGCTACTCCTACGAGCAGTACTTC
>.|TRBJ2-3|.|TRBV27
CASSPSGGRTDTQYF
TGTGCCAGCAGTCCCTCGGGGGGCCGCACAGATACGCAGTATTTT
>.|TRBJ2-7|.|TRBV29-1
CSVEGQGGYEQYF
TGCAGCGTTGAGGGCCAGGGGGGCTACGAGCAGTACTTC
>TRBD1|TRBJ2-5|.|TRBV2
CASRAGTGGIETQYF
TGTGCCAGCAGAGCCGGGACAGGGGGTATAGAGACCCAGTACTTC